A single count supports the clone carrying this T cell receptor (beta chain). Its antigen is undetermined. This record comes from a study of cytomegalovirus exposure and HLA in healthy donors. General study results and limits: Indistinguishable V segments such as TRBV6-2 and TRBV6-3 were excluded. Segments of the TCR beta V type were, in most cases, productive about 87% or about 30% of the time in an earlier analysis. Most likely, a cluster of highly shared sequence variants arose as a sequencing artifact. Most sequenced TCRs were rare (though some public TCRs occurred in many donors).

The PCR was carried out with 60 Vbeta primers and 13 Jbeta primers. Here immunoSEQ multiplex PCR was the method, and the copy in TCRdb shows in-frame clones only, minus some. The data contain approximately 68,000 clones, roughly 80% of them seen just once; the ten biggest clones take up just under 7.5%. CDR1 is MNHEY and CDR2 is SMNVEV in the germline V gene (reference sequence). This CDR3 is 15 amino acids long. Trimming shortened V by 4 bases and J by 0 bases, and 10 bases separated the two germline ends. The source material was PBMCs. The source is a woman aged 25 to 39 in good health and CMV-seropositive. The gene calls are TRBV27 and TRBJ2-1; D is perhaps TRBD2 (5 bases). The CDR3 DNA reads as TGTGCCAGCAGTTCTGGACTTTACTCCTACAATGAGCAGTTCTTC. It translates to CASSSGLYSYNEQFF.